The 21 T cell receptor beta chains below come from one sample, sequenced in a study of blood T cell repertoires in COVID-19. Using immunoSEQ multiplex PCR, the repertoire was profiled, and TCRdb retains in-frame clones only, with some absent. The table has tens of thousands of clones, about 77% seen once. The sample taken for sequencing was peripheral blood. These receptor sequences come from a human donor in a cohort sampled during active COVID-19.

The rearrangement uses TRBV7-3 and TRBJ2-2; D is unclear. The CDR3 runs 13 residues. Germline V gene sequence: CDR1 SGHTA, CDR2 FQGTGA. The ends were cut back, 5 bases at V and 5 bases at J, with 9 bases in the middle. The CDR3: CASSPTGTGELFF. The DNA of the CDR3 is TGTGCCAGCAGCCCTACGGGTACCGGGGAGCTGTTTTTT.

This chain uses TRBV28 with TRBJ2-7; weak D call: TRBD2 (7 bases). Trimming pared 7 bases from V and 0 bases from J, leaving 19 bases between. There are 16 residues in the CDR3. The V gene's germline CDR1 is MDHEN and CDR2 SYDVKM. In DNA, the CDR3 is TGTGCCAGCACGGGTGCGGGGGCGGAAAGCTCCTACGAGCAGTACTTC. Its translation is CASTGAGAESSYEQYF.

This chain connects TRBV10-3 to TRBJ2-1; TRBD2 matches at 13 bases. V lost 5 bases and J lost 4; bases outside the gene matches: 2. CDR1 ENHRY and CDR2 SYGVKD come from the germline V gene. The CDR3 consists of 15 residues. The CDR3 DNA reads TGTGCCATCAGTTCGACTAGCGGGAGGTACAATGAGCAGTTCTTC. It codes for CAISSTSGRYNEQFF.

The rearrangement links TRBV5-8 to TRBJ2-1; 8 positions agree with TRBD2. J gave up 0 bases and V 2 bases, and 1 base lay outside the gene matches. The CDR3 runs 15 residues. Germline V gene data show CDR1 as SGHTS and CDR2 as YDEGEE. The CDR3 DNA reads TGTGCCAGCAGCTTAGCGGGAGACTCCTACAATGAGCAGTTCTTC. Protein sequence: CASSLAGDSYNEQFF.

The CDR3 protein is CASSSTGWSGEQFF. CDR3 coding DNA: TGTGCCAGCAGCTCGACAGGGTGGTCCGGTGAGCAGTTCTTC. The V gene is TRBV11-3, the J gene TRBJ2-1; TRBD1 aligns across 7 bases. Germline lookup yields CDR1 SGHNT and CDR2 YENEEA. The CDR3 extends over 14 amino acids. With V trimmed by 4 bases and J by 9 bases, 9 bases remained unmatched. The entire variable domain, with the rest obtained from reference TRBV11-3 and TRBJ2-1, is as follows: EAGVVQSPRYKIIEKKQPVAFWCNPISGHNTLYWYLQNLGQGPELLIRYENEEAVDDSQLPKDRFSAERLKGVDSTLKIQPAELGDSAVYLCASSSTGWSGEQFFGPGTRLTVL.

J is TRBJ2-7 and V is TRBV3-1 (or the pseudogene TRBV3-2); 10 positions match TRBD2. The CDR3 sequence is 17 residues long. CDR1 and CDR2 from the germline V gene are LGHDT and YNNKEL (reference sequence). Losses at the gene ends were 3 bases for V and 6 bases for J; bases not matched to a gene: 14. Here the CDR3 reads CASSHPRGQAGGGEQYF. The CDR3 coding sequence is TGTGCCAGCAGCCATCCACGGGGGCAAGCGGGAGGGGGCGAGCAGTACTTC.

The CDR3 coding sequence is TGCGCCAGCAGCCAAGGAGCCAGGGTGAACTATGGCTACACCTTC. The encoded protein is CASSQGARVNYGYTF. V and J are TRBV4-1 and TRBJ1-2, with TRBD1 as a possible D gene (5 bases). With 1 base removed from V and 2 bases from J, the gap between germline ends came to 11 bases. Germline CDR1 is MGHRA and CDR2 is YSYEKL. The CDR3 consists of 15 residues.

This chain connects TRBV4-1 to TRBJ1-5, with D tentatively TRBD1 (5 bases). Germline V gene data show CDR1 as MGHRA and CDR2 as YSYEKL. Trimming cost V 1 base and J 6 bases, with 13 bases left between them. The CDR3 loop spans 15 amino acids. The CDR3 loop reads CASSQGLTAFQPQHF. CDR3 sequence (DNA): TGCGCCAGCAGCCAAGGATTGACAGCCTTTCAGCCCCAGCATTTT.

CDR3 residues: CASSIVADVAGSSYEQYF. CDR3 DNA: TGTGCCAGTAGTATAGTTGCGGATGTAGCGGGGAGCTCCTACGAGCAGTACTTC. The rearrangement joins TRBV19 to TRBJ2-7, with TRBD2 matching 8 bases. Looked up from germline, CDR1 is LNHDA and CDR2 is SQIVND (reference sequence). The V segment lost 1 base and the J segment 0 bases; nucleotides outside the gene matches: 11. The CDR3 covers 18 residues.

The rearrangement joins TRBV2 to TRBJ2-7; 8 positions agree with TRBD1. The CDR3 has 15 residues. With 7 bases clipped from V and 7 bases from J, the junction kept 15 bases outside the gene matches. The germline gives CDR1 SNHLY, CDR2 FYNNEI. CDR3 loop: CASTSRGRGPEEQYF. Written as DNA, the CDR3 is TGTGCCAGCACCTCACGGGGCAGGGGGCCGGAGGAGCAGTACTTC.

The chain employs TRBV7-3 and TRBJ2-1; 9 nucleotides agree with TRBD1. There are 14 residues in the CDR3. V lost 4 bases and J lost 7; bases outside the gene matches: 5. CDR1 and CDR2 from the germline V gene are SGHTA and FQGTGA. The CDR3 sequence: CASSSQGARNEQFF. The CDR3 bases are TGTGCCAGCAGCTCACAGGGGGCGCGGAATGAGCAGTTCTTC. Filled out from reference TRBV7-3 and TRBJ2-1, the complete variable domain reads GAGVSQTPSNKVTEKGKYVELRCDPISGHTALYWYRQSLGQGPEFLIYFQGTGAADDSGLPNDRFFAVRPEGSVSTLKIQRTERGDSAVYLCASSSQGARNEQFFGPGTRLTVL.

The V call is TRBV19, the J call TRBJ1-2; no reliable D call. The CDR3 loop spans 14 amino acids. Trimming left V 3 bases short and J 2 bases short, with 10 bases between. Germline CDR1 LNHDA, CDR2 SQIVND (reference sequence). The CDR3: CASSMREGNYGYTF. The CDR3 DNA reads TGTGCCAGTAGTATGAGGGAGGGCAACTATGGCTACACCTTC.

This clone occurred once. The same CDR3 can be traced to other DNA sequences in this sample. The chain links TRBV28 to TRBJ2-1; 10 bases align to TRBD1. Per the germline V gene, CDR1 is MDHEN and CDR2 is SYDVKM. V trimming: 6 bases; J trimming: 7 bases; junction bases outside the gene matches: 9. The CDR3 consists of 15 residues. This CDR3 is CASRTGQGSFNEQFF. CDR3 sequence (DNA): TGTGCCAGCAGAACGGGACAGGGGAGTTTTAATGAGCAGTTCTTC.

The V call is TRBV6-5, the J call TRBJ1-1, with TRBD1 matching 8 bases. V lost 6 bases and J lost 4; bases outside the gene matches: 10. The CDR3 length is 15 residues. Germline CDR1 MNHEY, CDR2 SVGAGI. The CDR3 spells CASRGRQGSGTEAFF. In DNA, the CDR3 is TGTGCCAGCAGAGGGAGACAGGGGTCTGGCACTGAAGCTTTCTTT.

The chain employs TRBV5-1 and TRBJ2-7; a weak D match, TRBD1 (6 bases). V dropped 3 bases and J dropped 0 bases, with 13 bases sitting between them. The CDR3 runs to 15 residues. CDR1 SGHRS and CDR2 YFSETQ come from the germline V gene. Here the CDR3 DNA reads TGCGCCAGCAGCTGGCCCGACAGGAGCTCCTACGAGCAGTACTTC. Encoded protein: CASSWPDRSSYEQYF.

J is TRBJ1-4 and V is TRBV5-1; 7 nucleotides align to TRBD1. The germline V gene encodes CDR1 SGHRS and CDR2 YFSETQ. V trimming: 4 bases; J trimming: 3 bases; junction bases outside the gene matches: 9. The CDR3 covers 16 residues. The CDR3 DNA sequence: TGCGCCAGCAGCCGAGGGGACAGACTTCCTAATGAAAAACTGTTTTTT. Its protein product is CASSRGDRLPNEKLFF.

V and J are TRBV6-5 and TRBJ1-4, with a possible D match to TRBD1 (6 bases). Germline V gene data show CDR1 as MNHEY and CDR2 as SVGAGI. V was pared by 6 bases and J by 4 bases, with 15 bases between. The CDR3 is 15 amino acids. CDR3 DNA: TGTGCCAGCAGACCTGACAGGTCTATTAATGAAAAACTGTTTTTT. Translation: CASRPDRSINEKLFF.

The rearrangement links TRBV28 to TRBJ1-3; 7 positions match TRBD1. V was clipped by 8 bases and J by 0 bases; unmatched bases: 10. The germline V gene has CDR1 MDHEN and CDR2 SYDVKM. The CDR3 has 16 residues. This CDR3 reads CASSLGQARSGNTIYF. DNA of the CDR3: TGTGCCAGCTCGCTAGGACAGGCGCGCTCTGGAAACACCATATATTTT.

The chain has TRBV15 and TRBJ2-1; maybe TRBD2 (6 bases). The CDR3 contains 15 residues. Trimming took off 5 bases at V and 0 bases at J, with 11 bases between the two ends. Germline V lookup: CDR1 LNHNV, CDR2 YYDKDF (reference sequence). CDR3 nucleotide sequence: TGTGCCACCAGCGGGGACTTCTCCTCCTACAATGAGCAGTTCTTC. Translation gives CATSGDFSSYNEQFF.

V is TRBV5-1 and J is TRBJ2-3; D is possibly TRBD1 (5 bases). The ends were cut back, 4 bases at V and 1 base at J, with 16 bases in the middle. The CDR3 extends over 16 amino acids. Germline V CDR1 and CDR2: SGHRS, YFSETQ. CDR3 amino acids: CASSTSGHLRTDTQYF. The CDR3 DNA reads as TGCGCCAGCAGCACGTCAGGGCACCTCCGCACAGATACGCAGTATTTT.

The chain uses TRBV10-3 and TRBJ1-4; 7 bases match TRBD1. This CDR3 is 16 amino acids long. V was clipped by 6 bases and J by 1 base; unmatched bases: 8. CDR1 and CDR2 (germline): ENHRY, SYGVKD. Here the CDR3 DNA reads TGTGCCATCAGCTCGGGACAGCAAAGAACTAATGAAAAACTGTTTTTT. It encodes CAISSGQQRTNEKLFF.